This T cell receptor beta chain was sequenced during a study of patients and donors after allogeneic stem cell transplantation. There are 17 residues in the CDR3. The V gene's germline CDR1 is SNHLY and CDR2 FYNNEI. With 2 bases clipped from V and 4 bases from J, the junction kept 8 bases outside the gene matches. TCRdb used MiXCR to reprocess the RT-PCR reads, holding one entry per CDR3 protein. The sample shows some 880,000 distinct CDR3 sequences, approximately 18% of them seen only once. J is TRBJ2-2 and V is TRBV2; 9 bases align to TRBD1. This receptor was identified in a human donor who was either an allogeneic HSCT recipient or a stem cell or donor lymphocyte infusion donor (not recorded which). It is not recorded whose cells these are; they may come from a transplant donor. Sequencing was carried out using blood, either unsorted or a sorted T cell fraction (not recorded which). CDR3 residues: CASSEKGTGFSTGELFF. Written as DNA, the CDR3 is TGTGCCAGCAGTGAAAAGGGGACAGGGTTTAGCACCGGGGAGCTGTTTTTT.